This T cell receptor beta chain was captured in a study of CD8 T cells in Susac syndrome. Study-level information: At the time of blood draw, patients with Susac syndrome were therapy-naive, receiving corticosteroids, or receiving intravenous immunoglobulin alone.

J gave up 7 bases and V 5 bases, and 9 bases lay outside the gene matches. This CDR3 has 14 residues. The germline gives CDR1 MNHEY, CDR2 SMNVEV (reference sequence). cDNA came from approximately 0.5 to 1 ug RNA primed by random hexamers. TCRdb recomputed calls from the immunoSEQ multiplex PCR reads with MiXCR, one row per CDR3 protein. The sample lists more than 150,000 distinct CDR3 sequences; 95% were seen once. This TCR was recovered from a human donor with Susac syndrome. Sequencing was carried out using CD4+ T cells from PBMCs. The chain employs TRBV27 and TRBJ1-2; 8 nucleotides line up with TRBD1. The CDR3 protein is CASSPRQGWVGYTF. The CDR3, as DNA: TGTGCCAGCAGTCCTCGACAGGGGTGGGTTGGCTACACCTTC.